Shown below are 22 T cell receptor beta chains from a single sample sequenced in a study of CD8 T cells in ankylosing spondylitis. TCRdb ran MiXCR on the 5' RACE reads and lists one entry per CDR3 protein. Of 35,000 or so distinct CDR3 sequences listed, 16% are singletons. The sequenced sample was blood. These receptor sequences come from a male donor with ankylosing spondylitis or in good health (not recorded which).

The CDR3 here is CAINSIKGSSSYNEQFF. CDR3 nucleotides: TGTGCCATCAATTCGATTAAGGGTTCTAGCTCCTACAATGAGCAGTTCTTC. The V gene is TRBV10-3, the J gene TRBJ2-1; D uncertain. The germline CDR1 and CDR2 sequences are ENHRY and SYGVKD. V gave up 7 bases and J gave up 0 bases, with 19 bases separating them. The CDR3 sequence is 17 residues long.

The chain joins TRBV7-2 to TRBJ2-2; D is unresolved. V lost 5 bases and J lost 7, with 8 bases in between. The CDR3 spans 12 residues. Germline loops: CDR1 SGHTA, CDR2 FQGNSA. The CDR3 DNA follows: TGTGCCAGCAGCGAACCAAACGGGGAGCTGTTTTTT. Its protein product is CASSEPNGELFF.

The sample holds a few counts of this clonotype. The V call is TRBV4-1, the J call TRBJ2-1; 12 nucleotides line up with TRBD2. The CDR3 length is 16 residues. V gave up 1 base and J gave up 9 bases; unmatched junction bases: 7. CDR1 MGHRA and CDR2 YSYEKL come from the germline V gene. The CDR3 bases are TGCGCCAGCAGCCAAGTTGCTAGCGGGAGGGCCGTTGAGCAGTTCTTC. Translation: CASSQVASGRAVEQFF.

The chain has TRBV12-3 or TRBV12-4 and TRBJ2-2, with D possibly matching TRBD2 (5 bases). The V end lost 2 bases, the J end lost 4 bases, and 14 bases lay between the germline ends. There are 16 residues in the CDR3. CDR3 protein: CASSLLAGASTGELFF. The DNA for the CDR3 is TGTGCCAGCAGTTTATTGGCGGGTGCGAGCACCGGGGAGCTGTTTTTT.

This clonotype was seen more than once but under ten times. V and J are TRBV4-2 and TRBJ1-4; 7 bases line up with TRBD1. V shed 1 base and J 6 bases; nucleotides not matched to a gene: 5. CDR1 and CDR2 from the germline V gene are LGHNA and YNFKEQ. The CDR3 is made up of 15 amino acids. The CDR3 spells CASSQVDRDDEKLFF. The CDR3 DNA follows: TGTGCCAGCAGCCAAGTTGACAGGGATGATGAAAAACTGTTTTTT.

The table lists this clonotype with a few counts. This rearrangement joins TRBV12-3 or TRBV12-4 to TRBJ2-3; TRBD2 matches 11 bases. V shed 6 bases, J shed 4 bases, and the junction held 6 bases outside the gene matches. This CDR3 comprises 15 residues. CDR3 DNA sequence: TGTGCCAGCAGAAAACTAGCGGGGGCCCCAGATACGCAGTATTTT. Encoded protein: CASRKLAGAPDTQYF.

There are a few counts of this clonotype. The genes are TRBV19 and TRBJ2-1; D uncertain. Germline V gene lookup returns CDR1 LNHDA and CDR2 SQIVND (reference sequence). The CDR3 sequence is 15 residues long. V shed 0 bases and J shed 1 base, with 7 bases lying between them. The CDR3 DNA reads TGTGCCAGTAGTATAGAGGGGTTTTCCTACAATGAGCAGTTCTTC. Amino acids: CASSIEGFSYNEQFF.

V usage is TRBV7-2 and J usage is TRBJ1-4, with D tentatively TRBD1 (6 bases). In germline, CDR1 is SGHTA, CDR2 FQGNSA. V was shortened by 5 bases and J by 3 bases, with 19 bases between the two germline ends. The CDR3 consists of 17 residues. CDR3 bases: TGTGCCAGCAGCCCCGGGGGGGCCGGTGCATCTAATGAAAAACTGTTTTTT. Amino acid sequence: CASSPGGAGASNEKLFF.

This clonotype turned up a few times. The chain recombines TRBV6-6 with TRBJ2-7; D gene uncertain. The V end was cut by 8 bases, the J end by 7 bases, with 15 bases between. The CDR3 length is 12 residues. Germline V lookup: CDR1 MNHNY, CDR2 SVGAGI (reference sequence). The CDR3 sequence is CASGSPTGEQYF. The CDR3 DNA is TGTGCCAGCGGTTCACCGACTGGGGAGCAGTACTTC.

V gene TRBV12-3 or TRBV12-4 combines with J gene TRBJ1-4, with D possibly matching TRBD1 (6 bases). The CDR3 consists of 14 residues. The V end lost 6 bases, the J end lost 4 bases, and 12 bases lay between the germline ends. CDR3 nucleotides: TGTGCCAGCAGCACAGGGTTGGTTAATGAAAAACTGTTTTTT. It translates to CASSTGLVNEKLFF.

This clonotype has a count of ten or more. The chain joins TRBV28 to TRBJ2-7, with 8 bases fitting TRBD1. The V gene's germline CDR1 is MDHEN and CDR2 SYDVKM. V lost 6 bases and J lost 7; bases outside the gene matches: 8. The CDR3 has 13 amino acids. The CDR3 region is CASRSTGAGEQYV. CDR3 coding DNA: TGTGCCAGCAGATCGACAGGGGCAGGGGAGCAGTACGTC.

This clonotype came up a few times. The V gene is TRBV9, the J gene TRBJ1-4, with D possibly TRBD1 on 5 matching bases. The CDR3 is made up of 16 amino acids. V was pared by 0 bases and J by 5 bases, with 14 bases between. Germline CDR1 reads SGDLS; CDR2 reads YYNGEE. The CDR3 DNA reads TGTGCCAGCAGCGTAGGAGTGGGGCATGAAAATGAAAAACTGTTTTTT. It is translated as CASSVGVGHENEKLFF.

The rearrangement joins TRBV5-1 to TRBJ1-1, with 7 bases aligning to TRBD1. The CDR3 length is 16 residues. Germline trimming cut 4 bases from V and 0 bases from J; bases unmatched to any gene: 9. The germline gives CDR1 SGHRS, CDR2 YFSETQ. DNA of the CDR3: TGCGCCAGCAGCCCTGTTAACAGGGGCATGAACACTGAAGCTTTCTTT. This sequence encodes CASSPVNRGMNTEAFF.

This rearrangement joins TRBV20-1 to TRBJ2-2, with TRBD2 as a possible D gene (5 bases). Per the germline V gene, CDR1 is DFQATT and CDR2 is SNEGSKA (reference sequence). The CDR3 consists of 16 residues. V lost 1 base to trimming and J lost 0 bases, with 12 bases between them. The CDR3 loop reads CSARGRERANTGELFF. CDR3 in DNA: TGCAGTGCTAGAGGAAGGGAGCGCGCGAACACCGGGGAGCTGTTTTTT.

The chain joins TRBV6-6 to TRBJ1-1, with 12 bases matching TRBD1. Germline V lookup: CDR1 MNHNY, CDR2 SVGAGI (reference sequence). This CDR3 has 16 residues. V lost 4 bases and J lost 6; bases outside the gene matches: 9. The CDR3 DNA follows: TGTGCCAGCAGTTCAGCGGGACAGGGGGCTCGGGCTGAAGCTTTCTTT. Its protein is CASSSAGQGARAEAFF.

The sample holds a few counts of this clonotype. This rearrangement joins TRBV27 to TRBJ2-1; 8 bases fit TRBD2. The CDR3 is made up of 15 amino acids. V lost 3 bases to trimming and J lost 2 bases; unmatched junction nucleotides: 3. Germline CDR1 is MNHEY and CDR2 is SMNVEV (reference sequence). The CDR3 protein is CASSLSLAAYNEQFF. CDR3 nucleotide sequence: TGTGCCAGCAGTTTGTCACTAGCGGCCTACAATGAGCAGTTCTTC.

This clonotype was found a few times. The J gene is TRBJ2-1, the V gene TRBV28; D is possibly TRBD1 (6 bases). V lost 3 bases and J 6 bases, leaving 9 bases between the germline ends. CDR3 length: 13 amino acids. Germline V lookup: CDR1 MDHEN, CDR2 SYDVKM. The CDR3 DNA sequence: TGTGCCAGCAGTTTGACAGGTTCCAATGAGCAGTTCTTC. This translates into CASSLTGSNEQFF.

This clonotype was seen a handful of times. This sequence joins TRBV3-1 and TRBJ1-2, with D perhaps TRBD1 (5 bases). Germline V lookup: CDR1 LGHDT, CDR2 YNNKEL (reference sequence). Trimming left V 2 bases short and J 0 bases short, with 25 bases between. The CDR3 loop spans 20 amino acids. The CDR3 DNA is TGTGCCAGCAGCCAAAACCGCGTGGCAGGGTGGATTACGTCTAACTATGGCTACACCTTC. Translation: CASSQNRVAGWITSNYGYTF. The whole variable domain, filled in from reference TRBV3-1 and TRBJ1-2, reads DTAVSQTPKYLVTQMGNDKSIKCEQNLGHDTMYWYKQDSKKFLKIMFSYNNKELIINETVPNRFSPKSPDKAHLNLHINSLELGDSAVYFCASSQNRVAGWITSNYGYTFGSGTRLTVV.

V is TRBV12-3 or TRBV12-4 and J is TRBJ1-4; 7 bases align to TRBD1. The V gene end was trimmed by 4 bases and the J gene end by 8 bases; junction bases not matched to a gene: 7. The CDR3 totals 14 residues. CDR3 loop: CASSYTGAREKLFF. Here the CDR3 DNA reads TGTGCCAGCAGTTATACAGGGGCAAGGGAAAAACTGTTTTTT.

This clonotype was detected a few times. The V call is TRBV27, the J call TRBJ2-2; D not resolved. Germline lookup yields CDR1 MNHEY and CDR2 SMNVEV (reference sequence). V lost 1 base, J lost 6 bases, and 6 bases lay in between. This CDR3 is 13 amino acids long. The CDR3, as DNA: TGTGCCAGCAGTTTATTTAATGCCGGGGAGCTGTTTTTT. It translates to CASSLFNAGELFF.

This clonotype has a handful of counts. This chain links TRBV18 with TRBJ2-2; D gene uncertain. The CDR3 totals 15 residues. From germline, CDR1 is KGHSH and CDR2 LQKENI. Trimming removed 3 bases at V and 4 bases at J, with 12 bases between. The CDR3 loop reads CASSPGSRSTGELFF. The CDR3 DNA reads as TGTGCCAGCTCACCGGGATCCCGCAGCACCGGGGAGCTGTTTTTT.

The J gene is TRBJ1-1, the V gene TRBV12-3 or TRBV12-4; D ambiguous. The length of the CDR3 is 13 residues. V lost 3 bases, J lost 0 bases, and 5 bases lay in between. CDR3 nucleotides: TGTGCCAGCAGTTTCTTTTTGAACACTGAAGCTTTCTTT. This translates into CASSFFLNTEAFF.